Sequencing of this T cell receptor beta chain was carried out in a study of T cell responses to AZD1222 COVID-19 vaccine. The V segment lost 3 bases and the J segment 5 bases; nucleotides outside the gene matches: 8. The germline gives CDR1 SEHNR, CDR2 FQNEAQ (reference sequence). The CDR3 loop spans 17 amino acids. Only in-frame clones appear in the TCRdb table, and some are missing; sequencing was by immunoSEQ multiplex PCR. The sample gives 90,000 to 100,000 clones, 65% to 85% of which show up once; 11% to 15% is in the top ten. V usage is TRBV7-9 and J usage is TRBJ2-5; 14 bases are shared with TRBD2. The origin of this receptor is an adult who received the AZD1222 COVID-19 vaccine. Sequencing was performed on peripheral blood, taken 28 days after the second AZD1222 dose. The DNA of the CDR3 is TGTGCCAGCAGCTTCCAACGACTAGCGGGAGGGGGGGAGACCCAGTACTTC. Amino acids: CASSFQRLAGGGETQYF.